Below are 3 T cell receptor beta chains sequenced from a single sample in a study of cytomegalovirus exposure and HLA in healthy donors. The primer mix had 60 Vbeta and 13 Jbeta primers. Sequencing was performed with immunoSEQ multiplex PCR; in TCRdb, only in-frame clones are kept and a portion is missing. Here the sample spans around 250,000 clones, about 81% being singletons. Sequenced material: PBMCs. These receptors were taken from a woman in her sixties or seventies in good health and CMV-seropositive.

CDR3 DNA: TGTGCCAGCAGCGGGCTCAGGACTAGCGGGCCCTACGAGCAGTACTTC. This sequence encodes CASSGLRTSGPYEQYF. This sequence joins TRBV7-9 and TRBJ2-7, with 11 positions matching TRBD2. Germline V lookup: CDR1 SEHNR, CDR2 FQNEAQ (reference sequence). This CDR3 is 16 amino acids long. The V gene end was trimmed by 5 bases and the J gene end by 2 bases; junction bases not matched to a gene: 8. The full variable domain, rest sourced from reference TRBV7-9 and TRBJ2-7, is DTGVSQNPRHKITKRGQNVTFRCDPISEHNRLYWYRQTLGQGPEFLTYFQNEAQLEKSRLLSDRFSAERPKGSFSTLEIQRTEQGDSAMYLCASSGLRTSGPYEQYFGPGTRLTVT.

There are a few counts of this clone. V is TRBV2 and J is TRBJ2-1; 10 nucleotides agree with TRBD2. Germline CDR1 reads SNHLY; CDR2 reads FYNNEI. CDR3 size: 14 residues. Unmatched junction bases numbered 2, after V lost 6 bases and J lost 3 bases. CDR3 nucleotide sequence: TGTGCCAGCAGCGGACTAGCGGACTACAATGAGCAGTTCTTC. Residues: CASSGLADYNEQFF.

The chain carries TRBV2 and TRBJ2-1; 11 positions agree with TRBD2. There are 12 residues in the CDR3. Per germline, CDR1 SNHLY and CDR2 FYNNEI. The ends lost 6 bases at V and 14 bases at J; junction bases unmatched: 6. Here the CDR3 DNA reads TGTGCCAGCAGACTAGCGGGAGTACTTAAGTTCTTC. Its protein product is CASRLAGVLKFF. The entire variable domain, with the rest obtained from reference TRBV2 and TRBJ2-1, is as follows: EPEVTQTPSHQVTQMGQEVILRCVPISNHLYFYWYRQILGQKVEFLVSFYNNEISEKSEIFDDQFSVERPDGSNFTLKIRSTKLEDSAMYFCASRLAGVLKFFGPGTRLTVL.